The T cell receptor beta chain described here comes from a study of breast tumors, draining lymph nodes, adjacent tissues. TCRdb processed the multiplex PCR reads anew with MiXCR; each CDR3 protein has one entry. The table has about 180,000 distinct CDR3 sequences, roughly 30% seen once. Regarding the study as a whole: That most tumor T cells come from lymph nodes remained unproven. Luminal-like breast cancer showed significantly higher tumor–nontumor repertoire similarity than basal-like. Tumor repertoires ranked between lymph nodes and nontumor tissue in diversity, with V and J gene preferences. Most tumor T cells seemingly derive from lymph node, then expand in tumor.

Regarding this clonotype: Its specificity is not known.

Axillary draining lymph nodes of breast cancer patients supplied the node samples. The germline V gene has CDR1 MDHEN and CDR2 SYDVKM. The CDR3 extends over 16 amino acids. The ends lost 6 bases at V and 1 base at J; junction bases unmatched: 6. The clonotype was recovered from a female donor with breast cancer. Some clones in this sample may be carry-over from other donors' samples. The chain uses TRBV28 and TRBJ1-5, with 10 positions matching TRBD1. The material sequenced was axillary lymph node tissue. CDR3 nucleotide sequence: TGTGCCAGCAGCGATACGACAGGGGGCAGCAATCAGCCCCAGCATTTT. Amino acid sequence: CASSDTTGGSNQPQHF. The variable domain in full, completed from reference TRBV28 and TRBJ1-5, reads DVKVTQSSRYLVKRTGEKVFLECVQDMDHENMFWYRQDPGLGLRLIYFSYDVKMKEKGDIPEGYSVSREKKERFSLILESASTNQTSMYLCASSDTTGGSNQPQHFGDGTRLSIL.